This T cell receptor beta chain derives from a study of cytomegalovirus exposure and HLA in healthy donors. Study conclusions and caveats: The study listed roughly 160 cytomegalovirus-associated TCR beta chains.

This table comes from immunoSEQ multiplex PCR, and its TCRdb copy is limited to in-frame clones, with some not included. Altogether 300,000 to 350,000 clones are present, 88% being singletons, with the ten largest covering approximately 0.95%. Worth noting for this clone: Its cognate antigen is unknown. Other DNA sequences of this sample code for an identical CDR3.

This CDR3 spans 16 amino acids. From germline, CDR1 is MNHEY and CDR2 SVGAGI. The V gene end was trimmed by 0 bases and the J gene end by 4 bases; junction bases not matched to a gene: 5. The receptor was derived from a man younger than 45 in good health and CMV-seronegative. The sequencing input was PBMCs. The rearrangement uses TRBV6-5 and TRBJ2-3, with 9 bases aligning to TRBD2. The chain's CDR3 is CASSYSLAGRADTQYF. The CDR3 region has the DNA TGTGCCAGCAGTTACTCCCTAGCGGGGCGGGCAGATACGCAGTATTTT.